This T cell receptor (beta chain) was recorded in a study of blood T cell repertoires in COVID-19 (dated by TCRdb to about 2020). Study-level background: Collaborator samples came from the United States, Italy and Spain and covered acute and convalescent phases of COVID-19. The prospective study material was composed of cDNA or gDNA derived from T cells, B-cell-depleted T cells, or PBMCs. Deeply sampled blood TCRbeta repertoires from subjects exposed to, actively infected with, or recovered from COVID-19 were included in the dataset. The repertoires were released in a freely available public database meant as a resource for research on the immune response to SARS-CoV-2. The samples were drawn from two sources: the first 160 participants of the ongoing ImmuneRACE study, and some 1,300 subjects contributed by 6 global collaborators. The sample metadata nearly always contained a de-identified subject ID, COVID-19 status, age in years and sex. Where available, HLA class I and class II types were taken from metadata supplied by the sample provider and were not determined by assay-based typing.

Overall results and qualifications from the work: How much clinical and demographic metadata was included differed by source and by participant, and the metadata was provided uncurated.

Worth noting for this clone: Its specific antigen is unknown. No much larger clone exists at a distance of one base, and base qualities are not known.

TCRbeta CDR3 regions were amplified from genomic DNA by means of the immunoSEQ Assay, a bias-controlled multiplex PCR. Under the source paper's analysis protocol: Nucleated cell counts per sample were estimated from amplification of reference gene primers within the assay. To quantify the absolute abundance of each unique TCRbeta CDR3 rearrangement, sequence reads were collapsed and filtered. Productive Simpson clonality was computed per sample as the square root of Simpson's diversity index over productive rearrangements. TCRdb re-hosts the immuneACCESS table, in-frame sequences only. Its copies lack some clones; in the studies checked, an unresolved V gene accounts for under half of them, and the cause for the rest is not known. The V and J calls and clone size are taken from that table; D and trimming were inferred from the DNA. For this sample the table gives tens of thousands of clones, of which more than 75% were detected only once. About 14% of the sample belongs to the ten largest clones.

CDR1 LGHNA and CDR2 YNFKEQ were looked up in the germline V gene. Spanning cysteine to phenylalanine, the CDR3 consists of 15 amino acids. Left in the record is the CDR3 DNA by itself, 45 bases read in frame from the first base. V is trimmed back by 0 bases and J by 6 bases, and the junction contains 6 bases that no gene match accounts for. The collaborating institutions used their own protocols to collect whole blood in K2EDTA tubes. For TCRbeta analysis, collaborators shipped samples in one of three forms: frozen whole blood, isolated PBMCs, or DNA extracted from either of those sample types. Source material: peripheral blood. The sequence was obtained from a human donor in a cohort sampled during active COVID-19. The chain links TRBV4-2 with TRBJ2-7; 9 central bases correspond to TRBD2. The DNA reads as follows: TGTGCCAGCAGCCAAGATACGGGACTAGCATCCGAGCAGTACTTC. Translated, it gives CASSQDTGLASEQYF.